A selection of T cell receptor beta chains follows, all from one sample in a study of shared clonotypes between healthy human individuals. The data were produced by immunoSEQ multiplex PCR, yet TCRdb's version contains in-frame clones alone and is incomplete. Altogether under 1,900,000 clones are present, approximately 98.5% being singletons, with the ten largest covering 0.36%. Sequencing was done on a sample of naive CD4+ T cells sorted from blood. The receptors originated from a man in his thirties or forties in good health. Both conserved end residues are part of each CDR3. Each record gives: J gene, clone size, D gene, V gene, CDR3 protein, CDR3 DNA. A D gene is named only where the DNA matches it firmly. Rows may omit the clone size; those that give it use once, few, many or a size class.

j_call: TRBJ2-5
clone_size: .
d_call: TRBD1
v_call: TRBV5-4
cdr3_aa: CASSHPGQGGETQYF
cdr3_nt: TGTGCCAGCAGCCACCCGGGACAGGGGGGGGAGACCCAGTACTTC

j_call: TRBJ2-4
clone_size: .
d_call: .
v_call: TRBV6-4
cdr3_aa: CASSAGLGSENIQYF
cdr3_nt: TGTGCCAGCAGTGCCGGGTTGGGGTCCGAAAACATTCAGTACTTC

j_call: TRBJ1-2
clone_size: .
d_call: .
v_call: TRBV6-1
cdr3_aa: CASSLRGPADGYTF
cdr3_nt: TGTGCCAGCAGCCTACGTGGTCCCGCGGACGGCTACACCTTC

j_call: TRBJ2-7
clone_size: .
d_call: TRBD1
v_call: TRBV7-9
cdr3_aa: CASSRDRGSYEQYF
cdr3_nt: TGTGCCAGCAGCCGGGACAGGGGCTCCTACGAGCAGTACTTC

j_call: TRBJ1-1
clone_size: .
d_call: .
v_call: TRBV6-5
cdr3_aa: CASSFRLLLKGLEAFF
cdr3_nt: TGTGCCAGCAGTTTCCGACTCCTCCTAAAAGGCTTAGAAGCTTTCTTT

j_call: TRBJ2-1
clone_size: .
d_call: TRBD2
v_call: TRBV14
cdr3_aa: CASSQLGSPGGEQFF
cdr3_nt: TGTGCCAGCAGCCAGCTCGGGAGCCCCGGGGGGGAGCAGTTCTTC

j_call: TRBJ2-1
clone_size: .
d_call: .
v_call: TRBV30
cdr3_aa: CAWSPSALYNEQFF
cdr3_nt: TGTGCCTGGAGTCCTAGCGCCTTGTACAATGAGCAGTTCTTC

j_call: TRBJ1-1
clone_size: .
d_call: .
v_call: TRBV19
cdr3_aa: CASSKPTGGDTEAFF
cdr3_nt: TGTGCCAGTAGTAAACCGACAGGTGGGGACACTGAAGCTTTCTTT

j_call: TRBJ2-5
clone_size: .
d_call: .
v_call: TRBV7-9
cdr3_aa: CASSPRQPPRETQYF
cdr3_nt: TGTGCCAGCAGCCCCCGACAGCCCCCCCGGGAGACCCAGTACTTC

j_call: TRBJ2-2
clone_size: .
d_call: .
v_call: TRBV7-3
cdr3_aa: CASSPRQETGGELFF
cdr3_nt: TGTGCCAGCAGCCCGAGACAGGAGACGGGCGGGGAGCTGTTTTTT

j_call: TRBJ2-5
clone_size: .
d_call: .
v_call: TRBV6-6
cdr3_aa: CASNTRGSQETQYF
cdr3_nt: TGTGCCAGCAACACACGGGGAAGCCAAGAGACCCAGTACTTC

j_call: TRBJ2-5
clone_size: .
d_call: .
v_call: TRBV7-9
cdr3_aa: CASSEQTSLPQETQYF
cdr3_nt: TGTGCCAGCAGCGAACAAACCTCGCTCCCGCAAGAGACCCAGTACTTC

j_call: TRBJ1-4
clone_size: .
d_call: .
v_call: TRBV28
cdr3_aa: CASSIHLSRWGASNEKLFF
cdr3_nt: TGTGCCAGCAGTATTCATCTAAGCCGCTGGGGGGCCTCTAATGAAAAACTGTTTTTT

j_call: TRBJ1-5
clone_size: .
d_call: TRBD1
v_call: TRBV4-1
cdr3_aa: CASSQRGQGLMNQPQHF
cdr3_nt: TGCGCCAGCAGCCAACGCGGACAGGGGCTTATGAATCAGCCCCAGCATTTT

j_call: TRBJ2-2
clone_size: .
d_call: TRBD1
v_call: TRBV4-3
cdr3_aa: CASSQDWQGAGGELFF
cdr3_nt: TGCGCCAGCAGCCAAGATTGGCAGGGGGCGGGCGGGGAGCTGTTTTTT

j_call: TRBJ2-7
clone_size: .
d_call: .
v_call: TRBV7-8
cdr3_aa: CASSLAPQGSSYEQYF
cdr3_nt: TGTGCCAGCAGCTTAGCGCCACAGGGAAGCTCCTACGAGCAGTACTTC

j_call: TRBJ2-7
clone_size: .
d_call: TRBD2
v_call: TRBV5-4
cdr3_aa: CASSSLSGENYEQYF
cdr3_nt: TGTGCCAGCAGCTCCCTAAGCGGGGAGAACTACGAGCAGTACTTC

j_call: TRBJ2-7
clone_size: .
d_call: .
v_call: TRBV28
cdr3_aa: CASSLRSGFSYEQYF
cdr3_nt: TGTGCCAGCAGCCTCCGCTCGGGCTTCTCCTACGAGCAGTACTTC

j_call: TRBJ1-2
clone_size: .
d_call: .
v_call: TRBV28
cdr3_aa: CASSRQGGYGYTF
cdr3_nt: TGTGCCAGCAGCCGTCAGGGTGGCTATGGCTACACCTTC

j_call: TRBJ2-7
clone_size: .
d_call: .
v_call: TRBV6-5
cdr3_aa: CASSQGSSYEQYF
cdr3_nt: TGTGCCAGCAGTCAGGGAAGCTCCTACGAGCAGTACTTC

j_call: TRBJ1-5
clone_size: .
d_call: .
v_call: TRBV18
cdr3_aa: CASSPYNQPQHF
cdr3_nt: TGTGCCAGCTCACCCTACAATCAGCCCCAGCATTTT

j_call: TRBJ1-2
clone_size: .
d_call: .
v_call: TRBV11-2
cdr3_aa: CASSLVPWGATNYGYTF
cdr3_nt: TGTGCCAGCAGCTTAGTCCCATGGGGGGCTACTAACTATGGCTACACCTTC

j_call: TRBJ2-1
clone_size: .
d_call: .
v_call: TRBV7-9
cdr3_aa: CASTENEQFF
cdr3_nt: TGTGCCAGCACCGAAAATGAGCAGTTCTTC

j_call: TRBJ1-4
clone_size: once
d_call: .
v_call: TRBV29-1
cdr3_aa: CSVAEIGATNEKLFF
cdr3_nt: TGCAGCGTTGCAGAAATTGGAGCAACTAATGAAAAACTGTTTTTT

j_call: TRBJ1-4
clone_size: .
d_call: .
v_call: TRBV5-1
cdr3_aa: CASSLGQLSFNEKLFF
cdr3_nt: TGCGCCAGCAGCTTGGGACAACTGAGTTTCAATGAAAAACTGTTTTTT

j_call: TRBJ2-3
clone_size: .
d_call: TRBD2
v_call: TRBV7-2
cdr3_aa: CASSLPGLAKIGDTQYF
cdr3_nt: TGTGCCAGCAGTTTGCCGGGACTAGCGAAGATAGGAGATACGCAGTATTTT

j_call: TRBJ2-3
clone_size: .
d_call: TRBD2
v_call: TRBV27
cdr3_aa: CASSLSSRTSSQYF
cdr3_nt: TGTGCCAGCAGTTTATCCTCCAGGACTAGCTCGCAGTATTTT

j_call: TRBJ2-3
clone_size: .
d_call: .
v_call: TRBV5-8
cdr3_aa: CASSYADTQYF
cdr3_nt: TGTGCCAGCAGCTATGCAGATACGCAGTATTTT

j_call: TRBJ2-7
clone_size: .
d_call: .
v_call: TRBV29-1
cdr3_aa: CSVGGAEAYEQYF
cdr3_nt: TGCAGCGTGGGGGGTGCGGAAGCCTACGAGCAGTACTTC

j_call: TRBJ2-1
clone_size: .
d_call: .
v_call: TRBV28
cdr3_aa: CAILPGIHYNEQFF
cdr3_nt: TGTGCCATCCTCCCAGGAATCCACTACAATGAGCAGTTCTTC

j_call: TRBJ2-7
clone_size: once
d_call: .
v_call: TRBV10-3
cdr3_aa: CATGQTYEQYF
cdr3_nt: TGTGCCACCGGACAGACCTACGAGCAGTACTTC

j_call: TRBJ2-1
clone_size: .
d_call: .
v_call: TRBV7-8
cdr3_aa: CASVSEGASLIYNEQFF
cdr3_nt: TGTGCCAGCGTTTCAGAAGGGGCCTCTCTCATCTACAATGAGCAGTTCTTC

j_call: TRBJ2-1
clone_size: .
d_call: .
v_call: TRBV29-1
cdr3_aa: CSVEWGSYNEQFF
cdr3_nt: TGCAGCGTTGAATGGGGCTCCTACAATGAGCAGTTCTTC

j_call: TRBJ2-3
clone_size: .
d_call: TRBD1
v_call: TRBV30
cdr3_aa: CAWSALGTGRLGASTDTQYF
cdr3_nt: TGTGCCTGGAGTGCCCTCGGGACAGGTCGTCTCGGGGCTAGCACAGATACGCAGTATTTT

j_call: TRBJ2-4
clone_size: .
d_call: TRBD2
v_call: TRBV5-4
cdr3_aa: CASSFPSGKAKNIQYF
cdr3_nt: TGTGCCAGCAGCTTCCCTAGCGGGAAGGCCAAAAACATTCAGTACTTC

j_call: TRBJ2-7
clone_size: .
d_call: .
v_call: TRBV7-9
cdr3_aa: CASSLVLRAPGSNEQYF
cdr3_nt: TGTGCCAGCAGCTTAGTACTAAGGGCTCCCGGATCGAACGAGCAGTACTTC

j_call: TRBJ2-2
clone_size: .
d_call: TRBD1
v_call: TRBV5-1
cdr3_aa: CASSSQGAVGGELFF
cdr3_nt: TGCGCCAGCAGCTCACAGGGGGCTGTGGGCGGGGAGCTGTTTTTT

j_call: TRBJ2-5
clone_size: .
d_call: .
v_call: TRBV7-9
cdr3_aa: CASSLDGTARGETQYF
cdr3_nt: TGTGCCAGCAGCTTAGATGGGACGGCGAGAGGAGAGACCCAGTACTTC

j_call: TRBJ2-5
clone_size: .
d_call: .
v_call: TRBV5-1
cdr3_aa: CASIDGETQYF
cdr3_nt: TGCGCCAGCATAGACGGAGAGACCCAGTACTTC

j_call: TRBJ1-5
clone_size: .
d_call: .
v_call: TRBV19
cdr3_aa: CASSKSRSSQPQHF
cdr3_nt: TGTGCCAGTAGCAAGAGTCGGTCCAGTCAGCCCCAGCATTTT

j_call: TRBJ2-7
clone_size: .
d_call: .
v_call: TRBV6-1
cdr3_aa: CASARQTYEQYF
cdr3_nt: TGTGCCAGCGCGAGACAGACGTACGAGCAGTACTTC

j_call: TRBJ2-7
clone_size: .
d_call: TRBD1
v_call: TRBV28
cdr3_aa: CASSLFSGGSDEQYF
cdr3_nt: TGTGCCAGCAGTTTATTCTCAGGGGGCTCCGACGAGCAGTACTTC

j_call: TRBJ2-3
clone_size: once
d_call: TRBD2
v_call: TRBV5-1
cdr3_aa: CASSLGALAGGTDTQYF
cdr3_nt: TGCGCCAGCAGCTTGGGAGCACTAGCGGGGGGAACAGATACGCAGTATTTT

j_call: TRBJ2-1
clone_size: .
d_call: TRBD2
v_call: TRBV11-2
cdr3_aa: CASSLDRLAGYIYNEQFF
cdr3_nt: TGTGCCAGCAGCTTAGATAGGCTAGCGGGATATATCTACAATGAGCAGTTCTTC

j_call: TRBJ2-3
clone_size: .
d_call: .
v_call: TRBV2
cdr3_aa: CASSPTGIFTDTQYF
cdr3_nt: TGTGCCAGCAGTCCTACAGGGATTTTCACAGATACGCAGTATTTT

j_call: TRBJ2-2
clone_size: .
d_call: TRBD2
v_call: TRBV2
cdr3_aa: CASSGVGLITGELFF
cdr3_nt: TGTGCCAGCAGTGGCGTGGGACTAATCACCGGGGAGCTGTTTTTT

j_call: TRBJ2-7
clone_size: .
d_call: .
v_call: TRBV5-4
cdr3_aa: CASSLALARGYEQYF
cdr3_nt: TGTGCCAGCAGCTTGGCCCTAGCCAGGGGCTACGAGCAGTACTTC

j_call: TRBJ2-3
clone_size: .
d_call: .
v_call: TRBV4-1
cdr3_aa: CASSQSSPDTQYF
cdr3_nt: TGCGCCAGCAGCCAAAGTAGCCCCGATACGCAGTATTTT

j_call: TRBJ1-1
clone_size: .
d_call: .
v_call: TRBV30
cdr3_aa: CAAGRDWTEAFF
cdr3_nt: TGTGCAGCCGGCCGGGACTGGACTGAAGCTTTCTTT

j_call: TRBJ2-7
clone_size: .
d_call: TRBD1
v_call: TRBV19
cdr3_aa: CASSTRRDRGQYKDNEQYF
cdr3_nt: TGTGCCAGTAGTACACGCCGGGACAGGGGTCAATACAAAGATAACGAGCAGTACTTC

j_call: TRBJ2-7
clone_size: once
d_call: .
v_call: TRBV2
cdr3_aa: CASRGRLGTYEQYF
cdr3_nt: TGTGCCAGCAGGGGTAGACTGGGGACCTACGAGCAGTACTTC

j_call: TRBJ1-5
clone_size: .
d_call: .
v_call: TRBV28
cdr3_aa: CASSSRVGQYSNQPQHF
cdr3_nt: TGTGCCAGCAGCTCGCGAGTAGGGCAATATAGCAATCAGCCCCAGCATTTT

j_call: TRBJ1-5
clone_size: once
d_call: TRBD1
v_call: TRBV27
cdr3_aa: CASSPTDRGGQPQHF
cdr3_nt: TGTGCCAGCAGTCCGACCGACAGGGGCGGACAGCCCCAGCATTTT